Listed here are 23 T cell receptor beta chains from one sample, sequenced in a study of cytomegalovirus exposure and HLA in healthy donors. PCR involved 60 Vbeta and 13 Jbeta primers. Profiled with immunoSEQ multiplex PCR; TCRdb holds only in-frame clones, not every one. In the table there are 70,000 to 95,000 clones, about three fifths of which are singletons. The sample comprised PBMCs. The source of these receptors is a woman aged 25-40 years in good health and CMV-seropositive.

The chain uses TRBV27 and TRBJ1-1, with TRBD1 as a possible D gene (5 bases). CDR3 length: 14 amino acids. Trimming shortened V by 6 bases and J by 9 bases, and 20 bases separated the two germline ends. Germline-derived CDR1 and CDR2 are MNHEY and SMNVEV (reference sequence). DNA for the CDR3: TGTGCCAGCAGCCCCGGAGGGCAGGGTTTTCAAGCTTTCTTT. Its protein product is CASSPGGQGFQAFF.

The chain recombines TRBV6-1 with TRBJ1-4, with TRBD1 identical over 8 bases. Per germline, CDR1 MNHNS and CDR2 SASEGT. The ends lost 7 bases at V and 5 bases at J; junction bases unmatched: 9. The CDR3 contains 15 residues. The CDR3 spells CASTKRTGKNEKLFF. The CDR3, as DNA: TGTGCCAGCACCAAACGGACAGGGAAGAATGAAAAACTGTTTTTT.

This clone was recorded a few times. The J gene is TRBJ2-4, the V gene TRBV6-5; D is unresolved. This CDR3 region has 15 residues. Germline V gene data show CDR1 as MNHEY and CDR2 as SVGAGI. The germline V and J ends were trimmed by 3 bases and 1 base, with 10 bases remaining between them. As DNA, the CDR3 is TGTGCCAGCAGTTATGGCGGTACCGCCAAAAACATTCAGTACTTC. Its translation: CASSYGGTAKNIQYF.

CDR3 residues: CASSLGGAGGFADTQYF. Written as DNA, the CDR3 is TGTGCCAGCAGCTTAGGGGGGGCGGGGGGTTTCGCAGATACGCAGTATTTT. This chain connects TRBV7-2 to TRBJ2-3; 8 bases match TRBD2. The CDR3 consists of 17 residues. J was trimmed by 4 bases and V by 1 base; bases with no gene match: 10. Germline V gene lookup returns CDR1 SGHTA and CDR2 FQGNSA. The complete variable domain, with remaining parts taken from reference TRBV7-2 and TRBJ2-3, reads GAGVSQSPSNKVTEKGKDVELRCDPISGHTALYWYRQSLGQGLEFLIYFQGNSAPDKSGLPSDRFSAERTGGSVSTLTIQRTQQEDSAVYLCASSLGGAGGFADTQYFGPGTRLTVL.

The J gene is TRBJ1-2, the V gene TRBV7-2; D is uncertain. The CDR3 totals 14 residues. V was clipped by 5 bases and J by 5 bases, with 15 bases between them. The V gene's germline CDR1 is SGHTA and CDR2 FQGNSA. CDR3 residues: CASSPQFRSYGYTF. CDR3 nucleotide sequence: TGTGCCAGCAGCCCACAGTTCAGATCGTATGGCTACACCTTC.

This clone came up once. The chain combines TRBV2 with TRBJ1-6; TRBD1 agrees at 7 bases. CDR3 length: 14 residues. Germline V lookup: CDR1 SNHLY, CDR2 FYNNEI. J lost 7 bases, V lost 8 bases, and 8 bases had no gene match. As DNA, the CDR3 is TGTGCCAGCCACCGCGGGACAGCAAATTCACCCCTCCACTTT. It encodes CASHRGTANSPLHF.

This chain connects TRBV5-6 to TRBJ1-5; unclear D gene. The CDR3 has 15 residues. The ends were cut back, 0 bases at V and 0 bases at J, with 7 bases in the middle. CDR1 and CDR2 from the germline V gene are SGHDT and YYEEEE. The CDR3 here is CASSLGAGSNQPQHF. CDR3 bases: TGTGCCAGCAGCTTGGGAGCGGGTAGCAATCAGCCCCAGCATTTT.

CDR3 region: CASSIVGVNTEAFF. The CDR3 DNA reads TGTGCCAGTAGTATAGTGGGCGTGAACACTGAAGCTTTCTTT. V gene TRBV19 combines with J gene TRBJ1-1; D gene unclear. V gave up 1 base and J gave up 0 bases, with 6 bases separating them. CDR1 is LNHDA and CDR2 is SQIVND in the germline V gene (reference sequence). CDR3 length: 14 residues.

This clone was seen only a few times. The J gene is TRBJ1-2, the V gene TRBV29-1, with TRBD1 as a possible D gene (5 bases). Germline lookup yields CDR1 SQVTM and CDR2 ANQGSEA. Trimming stripped 4 bases from V and 4 bases from J, with 13 bases between. CDR3 size: 13 residues. As DNA, the CDR3 is TGCAGCGTTGGGGGCAGGGAGGCCTATGGCTACACCTTC. This sequence encodes CSVGGREAYGYTF.

This clone has only a few counts. The genes are TRBV25-1 and TRBJ2-1, with TRBD1 identical over 10 bases. CDR1 and CDR2 (germline): MGHDK, SYGVNS. With 4 bases clipped from V and 4 bases from J, the junction kept 4 bases outside the gene matches. There are 15 residues in the CDR3. DNA of the CDR3: TGTGCCAGCAGTGCACCGGGACAGGGGTACAATGAGCAGTTCTTC. It specifies CASSAPGQGYNEQFF.

The CDR3 sequence: CASSYSSSSTEAFF. In DNA form, the CDR3 reads TGTGCCAGCAGTTACTCGAGCTCGTCTACTGAAGCTTTCTTT. The chain combines TRBV6-5 with TRBJ1-1; D not resolved. This CDR3 has 14 amino acids. The V gene lost 0 bases and the J gene lost 5 bases, with 10 bases spanning the gap. Germline CDR1 is MNHEY and CDR2 is SVGAGI.

The CDR3 nucleotides read TGTGCCAGCAGAGGGACAGCGAACACTGAAGCTTTCTTT. Translating gives CASRGTANTEAFF. The chain recombines TRBV28 with TRBJ1-1; 7 positions agree with TRBD1. J gave up 1 base and V 6 bases, and 2 bases lay outside the gene matches. This CDR3 contains 13 residues. Germline CDR1 reads MDHEN; CDR2 reads SYDVKM.

The chain joins TRBV6-6 to TRBJ1-6; 7 bases agree with TRBD1. The junction had 8 bases not matched to a gene; V was cut back by 5 bases and J by 10 bases. The length of the CDR3 is 14 residues. The V gene's germline CDR1 is MNHNY and CDR2 SVGAGI (reference sequence). Here the CDR3 reads CASSPGQIRSPLHF. The CDR3 DNA follows: TGTGCCAGCAGTCCGGGACAGATAAGATCACCCCTCCACTTT.

The V gene is TRBV19, the J gene TRBJ1-5; weak D call: TRBD1 (5 bases). The V end was cut by 3 bases, the J end by 2 bases, with 8 bases between. The CDR3 covers 14 residues. Germline-derived CDR1 and CDR2 are LNHDA and SQIVND (reference sequence). CDR3 bases: TGTGCCAGTAGTATCAGGGATGGCAATCAGCCCCAGCATTTT. This sequence encodes CASSIRDGNQPQHF.

The table lists this clone with a few counts. The chain links TRBV19 to TRBJ2-1; 8 nucleotides match TRBD2. Per germline, CDR1 LNHDA and CDR2 SQIVND (reference sequence). The CDR3 loop spans 14 amino acids. The V gene end was trimmed by 9 bases and the J gene end by 0 bases; junction bases not matched to a gene: 4. Written as DNA, the CDR3 is TGTGCCAGCACCCGGGGGGGCTCCTACAATGAGCAGTTCTTC. Its protein is CASTRGGSYNEQFF.

V is TRBV9 and J is TRBJ2-1; 8 nucleotides agree with TRBD2. CDR1 is SGDLS, CDR2 YYNGEE, per germline. This CDR3 is built from 16 residues. V shed 0 bases and J 1 base; nucleotides not matched to a gene: 3. The CDR3 DNA reads TGTGCCAGCAGCGTAGACGGCGGGGGGTCCTACAATGAGCAGTTCTTC. Translation gives CASSVDGGGSYNEQFF.

The chain uses TRBV7-2 and TRBJ1-4; TRBD1 is a possible D gene (5 bases). V lost 4 bases to trimming and J lost 6 bases, with 15 bases between them. Germline assignment: CDR1 SGHTA and CDR2 FQGNSA. The CDR3 is made up of 15 amino acids. For the CDR3, the DNA is TGTGCCAGCAGCTCTGGCAGGGCGTGGGATGAAAAACTGTTTTTT. This gives the protein CASSSGRAWDEKLFF. The whole variable domain, filled in from reference TRBV7-2 and TRBJ1-4, reads GAGVSQSPSNKVTEKGKDVELRCDPISGHTALYWYRQSLGQGLEFLIYFQGNSAPDKSGLPSDRFSAERTGGSVSTLTIQRTQQEDSAVYLCASSSGRAWDEKLFFGSGTQLSVL.

V usage is TRBV7-6 and J usage is TRBJ1-2, with TRBD1 matching over 8 bases. V gave up 1 base and J gave up 3 bases; unmatched junction bases: 4. From germline, CDR1 is SGHVS and CDR2 FNYEAQ. This CDR3 is built from 15 residues. The CDR3 nucleotides read TGTGCCAGCAGCTTAGTACAGGGGGTTGACTATGGCTACACCTTC. It codes for CASSLVQGVDYGYTF.

The chain links TRBV6-6 to TRBJ1-4; D perhaps matches TRBD1 (6 bases). Trimming took off 5 bases at V and 4 bases at J, with 11 bases between the two ends. The CDR3 is made up of 14 amino acids. Per germline, CDR1 MNHNY and CDR2 SVGAGI (reference sequence). The CDR3 bases are TGTGCCAGCAGTCCGGACAGATTTAATGAAAAACTGTTTTTT. It translates to CASSPDRFNEKLFF.

This clone was counted a few times. The V call is TRBV2, the J call TRBJ2-1; TRBD2 agrees at 9 bases. CDR1 is SNHLY, CDR2 FYNNEI, per germline. V trimming: 4 bases; J trimming: 10 bases; junction bases outside the gene matches: 17. The length of the CDR3 is 17 residues. CDR3 sequence: CASSGKLAGPLPWEQFF. CDR3 in DNA: TGTGCCAGCAGTGGAAAACTAGCGGGCCCTCTGCCCTGGGAGCAGTTCTTC. The whole variable domain, filled in from reference TRBV2 and TRBJ2-1, reads EPEVTQTPSHQVTQMGQEVILRCVPISNHLYFYWYRQILGQKVEFLVSFYNNEISEKSEIFDDQFSVERPDGSNFTLKIRSTKLEDSAMYFCASSGKLAGPLPWEQFFGPGTRLTVL.

CDR3 in amino acids: CSATDRERDTF. The CDR3 DNA sequence: TGCAGTGCCACGGACAGGGAGAGGGACACCTTC. The chain has TRBV20-1 and TRBJ1-2; TRBD1 agrees at 8 bases. The CDR3 runs 11 residues. V shed 6 bases and J 12 bases; nucleotides not matched to a gene: 9. Germline lookup yields CDR1 DFQATT and CDR2 SNEGSKA (reference sequence).

This clone showed up just a few times. The chain is built from TRBV7-9 and TRBJ2-2, with D maybe TRBD2 (6 bases). Germline V gives CDR1 SEHNR, CDR2 FQNEAQ (reference sequence). Trimming removed 8 bases at V and 5 bases at J, with 12 bases between. This CDR3 is 13 amino acids long. CDR3 coding DNA: TGTGCCAGCTGCCCTGGGGGGACCGGGGAGCTGTTTTTT. Translated: CASCPGGTGELFF. Complete variable domain (other parts from reference TRBV7-9 and TRBJ2-2): DTGVSQNPRHKITKRGQNVTFRCDPISEHNRLYWYRQTLGQGPEFLTYFQNEAQLEKSRLLSDRFSAERPKGSFSTLEIQRTEQGDSAMYLCASCPGGTGELFFGEGSRLTVL.

The V call is TRBV18, the J call TRBJ1-1; the match to TRBD1 covers 7 bases. V shed 1 base, J shed 3 bases, and the junction held 8 bases outside the gene matches. CDR3 length equals 16 residues. Germline assignment: CDR1 KGHSH and CDR2 LQKENI. Here the CDR3 DNA reads TGTGCCAGCTCACCACGGCAGGGGGTATGGGACACTGAAGCTTTCTTT. This gives the protein CASSPRQGVWDTEAFF.